This T cell receptor (beta chain) stems from a study of beta chain features in type 1 diabetes. Whole-study findings and limits: Among type 1 diabetes patients, VDJ junctions had fewer insertions and more deletions. Reads derived from cDNA could over-represent cells showing high TCR expression.

To note about this clone: Its antigen is unknown.

V was trimmed by 0 bases and J by 5 bases, leaving 16 bases between them. The CDR3 consists of 16 residues. In germline, CDR1 is LNHDA, CDR2 SQIVND (reference sequence). Of the isolated RNA, all was reverse transcribed, and so the sequenced material was expressed TCRB transcripts. Assay: immunoSEQ multiplex PCR; the TCRdb copy retains only in-frame clones and omits some. The data show almost 250,000 clones, with over 12% seen just once and around 0.026% held by the top ten. The V and J genes are TRBV19 and TRBJ1-1; D is possibly TRBD1 (5 bases). The sample taken for sequencing was naive CD4+ T cells from blood. This clonotype was obtained from a woman between 40 and 50 years old in good health. The CDR3 region is CASSIDPSRVRTEAFF. In DNA form, the CDR3 reads TGTGCCAGTAGTATAGATCCCAGCAGGGTGAGGACTGAAGCTTTCTTT.